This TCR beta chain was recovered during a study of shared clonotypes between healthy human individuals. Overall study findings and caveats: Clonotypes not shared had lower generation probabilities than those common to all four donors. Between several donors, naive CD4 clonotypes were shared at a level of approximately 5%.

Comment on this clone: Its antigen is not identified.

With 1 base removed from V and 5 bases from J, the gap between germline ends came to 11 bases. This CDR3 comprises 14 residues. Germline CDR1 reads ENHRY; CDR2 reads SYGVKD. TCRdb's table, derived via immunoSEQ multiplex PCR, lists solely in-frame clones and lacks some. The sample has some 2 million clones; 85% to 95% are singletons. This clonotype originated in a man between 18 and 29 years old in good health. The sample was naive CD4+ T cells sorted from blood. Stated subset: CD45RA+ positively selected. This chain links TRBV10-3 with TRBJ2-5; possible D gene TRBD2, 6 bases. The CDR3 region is CAISELEGSETQYF. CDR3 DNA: TGTGCCATCAGTGAGTTGGAGGGGTCGGAGACCCAGTACTTC.